Each of the 29 T cell receptor beta chains below was sequenced from the same sample in a study of blood T cell repertoires in COVID-19. Measured with immunoSEQ multiplex PCR; TCRdb has only the in-frame clones, and not every one. Found here are 250,000 to 300,000 clones, about nine tenths of them singletons; the top ten hold around 2.1%. Sample: peripheral blood. These receptors were obtained from a man aged 45 to 65 with acute or convalescent COVID-19.

The chain employs TRBV5-5 and TRBJ1-5; D is ambiguous. Germline-derived CDR1 and CDR2 are SGHKS and YYEKEE (reference sequence). V lost 0 bases and J lost 2, with 12 bases in between. This CDR3 is built from 16 residues. The CDR3 nucleotides are TGTGCCAGCAGCTTGGTTCCAGGTTTGGGCAATCAGCCCCAGCATTTT. This translates into CASSLVPGLGNQPQHF.

The V gene is TRBV11-1, the J gene TRBJ1-1; weak D call: TRBD1 (6 bases). The V gene's germline CDR1 is SGHAT and CDR2 FQDESV (reference sequence). The CDR3 is 16 amino acids. V was pared by 5 bases and J by 0 bases, with 16 bases between. As DNA, the CDR3 is TGTGCCAGCAGCGCGTCCGGGACACTCTTGAACACTGAAGCTTTCTTT. This encodes CASSASGTLLNTEAFF.

The V and J genes are TRBV6-4 and TRBJ2-7; no reliable D call. The length of the CDR3 is 9 residues. Trimming shortened V by 10 bases and J by 3 bases, and 4 bases separated the two germline ends. The germline gives CDR1 MRHNA, CDR2 SNTAGT. The CDR3 is CANNYEQYF. The CDR3 DNA reads TGTGCCAACAACTACGAGCAGTACTTC.

This clone was seen a handful of times. The chain uses TRBV2 and TRBJ2-7, with D unclear. The CDR3 length is 14 residues. Germline CDR1 reads SNHLY; CDR2 reads FYNNEI. The V and J ends lost 5 bases and 0 bases respectively, with 11 bases between them. In DNA, the CDR3 is TGTGCCAGCAGTCTCCACGGGTCCTCCTACGAGCAGTACTTC. Translating gives CASSLHGSSYEQYF.

J is TRBJ2-7 and V is TRBV11-3; TRBD1 is a possible D gene (7 bases). The CDR3 is 13 amino acids. Trimming pared 5 bases from V and 5 bases from J, leaving 13 bases between. Germline loops: CDR1 SGHNT, CDR2 YENEEA. The CDR3 spells CASSVRGVDEQYF. In DNA form, the CDR3 reads TGTGCCAGCAGCGTCAGGGGGGTGGACGAGCAGTACTTC.

This rearrangement joins TRBV14 to TRBJ1-2; 7 bases line up with TRBD1. The CDR3 has 15 residues. V was pared by 5 bases and J by 8 bases, with 14 bases of the junction left unmatched. Per germline, CDR1 SGHDN and CDR2 FVKESK. The CDR3 spells CASSIRTGPRRGYTF. DNA of the CDR3: TGTGCCAGCAGCATACGGACAGGCCCCAGGAGGGGCTACACCTTC.

The table lists this clone with a count of one. The chain combines TRBV7-8 with TRBJ1-5; tentatively, D is TRBD1 (5 bases). Germline V gives CDR1 SGHVS, CDR2 FQNEAQ. The V end was cut by 2 bases, the J end by 5 bases, with 19 bases between. The CDR3 is 17 amino acids. CDR3 sequence: CASSLFVGARRDQPQHF. In nucleotides, the CDR3 is TGTGCCAGCAGCTTATTCGTAGGGGCACGGAGGGATCAGCCCCAGCATTTT.

The genes are TRBV19 and TRBJ1-3, with D unclear. Germline CDR1 reads LNHDA; CDR2 reads SQIVND (reference sequence). V lost 5 bases, J lost 1 base, and 3 bases lay in between. The CDR3 loop spans 12 amino acids. The CDR3 DNA follows: TGTGCCAGTAGTCCGTCTGGAAACACCATATATTTT. It codes for CASSPSGNTIYF.

This clone appeared a single time. V usage is TRBV10-2 and J usage is TRBJ2-7; 8 nucleotides line up with TRBD1. V was pared by 6 bases and J by 6 bases, with 10 bases of the junction left unmatched. CDR1 and CDR2 from the germline V gene are WSHSY and SAAADI. There are 14 residues in the CDR3. The CDR3 coding sequence is TGCGCCAGCAGGGAAGGGACAGGAGTAGGCGAGCAGTACTTC. Protein product: CASREGTGVGEQYF.

The chain joins TRBV5-1 to TRBJ1-4, with 12 bases identical to TRBD1. Germline trimming cut 2 bases from V and 3 bases from J; bases unmatched to any gene: 11. This CDR3 region has 19 residues. Germline CDR1 and CDR2: SGHRS and YFSETQ. Here the CDR3 reads CASSFTGTGGHGPNEKLFF. CDR3 nucleotides: TGCGCCAGCAGCTTCACCGGGACAGGGGGCCACGGTCCTAATGAAAAACTGTTTTTT. The variable domain in full, completed from reference TRBV5-1 and TRBJ1-4, reads KAGVTQTPRYLIKTRGQQVTLSCSPISGHRSVSWYQQTPGQGLQFLFEYFSETQRNKGNFPGRFSGRQFSNSRSEMNVSTLELGDSALYLCASSFTGTGGHGPNEKLFFGSGTQLSVL.

The chain employs TRBV6-5 and TRBJ2-3; 8 nucleotides agree with TRBD2. The CDR3 is 15 residues long. V dropped 2 bases and J dropped 1; count of bases not matched to a gene: 2. In germline, CDR1 is MNHEY, CDR2 SVGAGI. The CDR3 region has the DNA TGTGCCAGCAGTTACCGGGAGGGGGGCACAGATACGCAGTATTTT. Translation: CASSYREGGTDTQYF.

This chain links TRBV5-1 with TRBJ2-7; TRBD1 agrees at 7 bases. The length of the CDR3 is 14 residues. Germline values: CDR1 SGHRS, CDR2 YFSETQ. V lost 4 bases and J lost 5; bases outside the gene matches: 9. CDR3 loop: CASSLETGRNEQYF. The DNA of the CDR3 is TGCGCCAGCAGCCTTGAGACAGGGCGGAACGAGCAGTACTTC.

The CDR3 DNA sequence: TGTGCCAGCTCACTGGACTTGGAGTACACTGAAGCTTTCTTT. Amino acids: CASSLDLEYTEAFF. The chain has TRBV18 and TRBJ1-1, with D unclear. Germline V lookup: CDR1 KGHSH, CDR2 LQKENI. V was clipped by 4 bases and J by 3 bases, with 12 bases between them. The CDR3 is made up of 14 amino acids.

The V and J genes are TRBV15 and TRBJ1-3; D remains unclear. Germline-derived CDR1 and CDR2 are LNHNV and YYDKDF (reference sequence). This CDR3 region has 15 residues. Deletions cut 0 bases from V and 6 bases from J, with 12 bases between. This CDR3 is CATSRDSTSANTIYF. The CDR3 nucleotides read TGTGCCACCAGCAGAGACTCGACAAGTGCAAACACCATATATTTT.

The chain uses TRBV18 and TRBJ2-5; D unresolved. The ends were cut back, 1 base at V and 2 bases at J, with 5 bases in the middle. The CDR3 totals 13 residues. Germline-derived CDR1 and CDR2 are KGHSH and LQKENI. The DNA for the CDR3 is TGTGCCAGCTCACCACAGCCACAAGAGACCCAGTACTTC. This codes for CASSPQPQETQYF.

The V call is TRBV12-5, the J call TRBJ1-5; 10 bases agree with TRBD1. The V gene end was trimmed by 2 bases and the J gene end by 2 bases; junction bases not matched to a gene: 6. Per germline, CDR1 LGHNT and CDR2 FRNRAP. The CDR3 has 17 residues. CDR3 in amino acids: CASGLPGQGRGNQPQHF. The CDR3 DNA sequence: TGTGCTAGTGGTTTGCCGGGACAGGGGAGAGGCAATCAGCCCCAGCATTTT.

This chain links TRBV30 with TRBJ1-1; D may be TRBD1 (6 bases). V was pared by 3 bases and J by 3 bases, with 14 bases between. The CDR3 spans 14 residues. The germline V gene encodes CDR1 GTSNPN and CDR2 SVGIG (reference sequence). As DNA, the CDR3 is TGTGCCTGGAGGTTTATGGGGGCAGACACTGAAGCTTTCTTT. As protein: CAWRFMGADTEAFF.

A few counts support this clone. V gene TRBV4-1 combines with J gene TRBJ2-2, with D unresolved. Trimming cost V 4 bases and J 6 bases, with 12 bases left between them. The CDR3 is 14 amino acids. The germline V gene has CDR1 MGHRA and CDR2 YSYEKL. The CDR3 is CASSLVGPAGELFF. DNA for the CDR3: TGCGCCAGCAGCCTTGTGGGCCCTGCCGGGGAGCTGTTTTTT.

The genes are TRBV7-6 and TRBJ2-3; 9 bases align to TRBD1. Germline V CDR1 and CDR2: SGHVS, FNYEAQ. The CDR3 spans 13 residues. The V and J ends lost 8 bases and 2 bases, in that order; junction bases with no gene match: 2. Written as DNA, the CDR3 is TGTGCCAGCGGGGACAGGGACACAGATACGCAGTATTTT. Its translation is CASGDRDTDTQYF.

The chain couples TRBV7-3 to TRBJ2-7, with 10 bases matching TRBD2. CDR3 length equals 14 residues. With 4 bases clipped from V and 1 base from J, the junction kept 1 base outside the gene matches. Per germline, CDR1 SGHTA and CDR2 FQGTGA. DNA for the CDR3: TGTGCCAGCAGCTGGACTAGCGGATCCTACGAGCAGTACTTC. It yields the protein CASSWTSGSYEQYF.

This chain joins TRBV11-2 and TRBJ1-2, with a weak D call TRBD1 (6 bases). With 4 bases removed from V and 2 bases from J, the gap between germline ends came to 8 bases. Germline V gives CDR1 SGHAT, CDR2 FQNNGV. The CDR3 spans 13 residues. The DNA for the CDR3 is TGTGCCAGCAGCTCGACAGGAAACTATGGCTACACCTTC. Protein product: CASSSTGNYGYTF.

The chain carries TRBV2 and TRBJ1-2, with 8 bases fitting TRBD1. This CDR3 comprises 14 residues. V lost 6 bases, J lost 0 bases, and 3 bases stayed unmatched. Germline CDR1 reads SNHLY; CDR2 reads FYNNEI. CDR3 residues: CASRTGEANYGYTF. The CDR3 DNA follows: TGTGCCAGCAGGACAGGGGAGGCTAACTATGGCTACACCTTC.

The chain joins TRBV28 to TRBJ2-6; weak D call: TRBD1 (6 bases). The V end was cut by 6 bases, the J end by 3 bases, with 12 bases between. CDR1 is MDHEN and CDR2 is SYDVKM in the germline V gene. This CDR3 comprises 15 residues. The chain's CDR3 is CASRPRGSGANVLTF. DNA of the CDR3: TGTGCCAGCAGGCCTAGGGGGAGTGGGGCCAACGTCCTGACTTTC.

V gene TRBV10-3 combines with J gene TRBJ2-5; tentative D call: TRBD1 (6 bases). CDR1 ENHRY and CDR2 SYGVKD come from the germline V gene. The CDR3 length is 14 residues. Deletions cut 2 bases from V and 2 bases from J, with 9 bases between. CDR3 residues: CAISETQGQETQYF. In nucleotides, the CDR3 is TGTGCCATCAGTGAGACACAGGGACAAGAGACCCAGTACTTC.

This clone has just one count. The CDR3 spells CASSPGTAEAFF. The DNA for the CDR3 is TGTGCCAGCAGTCCGGGGACAGCGGAAGCTTTCTTT. The chain recombines TRBV12-3 or TRBV12-4 with TRBJ1-1; 7 bases match TRBD1. CDR3 size: 12 residues. V lost 5 bases and J lost 8; bases outside the gene matches: 5.

The CDR3 nucleotides are TGTGCCAGCAGCTTAGCCGTGACTAGCGGCGGAGATACGCAGTATTTT. Amino acids: CASSLAVTSGGDTQYF. This rearrangement joins TRBV11-3 to TRBJ2-3; 9 nucleotides match TRBD2. The CDR3 is 16 residues long. V shed 1 base and J 5 bases; nucleotides not matched to a gene: 7. Germline CDR1 and CDR2: SGHNT and YENEEA.

To note about this clone: Other DNA sequences in this specimen translate into the identical CDR3. The gene calls are TRBV7-3 and TRBJ2-1; 8 bases are a match to TRBD2. The length of the CDR3 is 14 residues. Germline assignment: CDR1 SGHTA and CDR2 FQGTGA. V dropped 2 bases and J dropped 4; count of bases not matched to a gene: 1. For the CDR3, the DNA is TGTGCCAGCAGCTTAGCGGGGGGTTACAATGAGCAGTTCTTC. This gives the protein CASSLAGGYNEQFF.

The V gene is TRBV5-6, the J gene TRBJ2-5; 8 nucleotides agree with TRBD2. Germline assignment: CDR1 SGHDT and CDR2 YYEEEE. The length of the CDR3 is 13 residues. The junction had 7 bases not matched to a gene; V was cut back by 5 bases and J by 7 bases. CDR3 amino acids: CASRPGTRSTQYF. The DNA for the CDR3 is TGTGCCAGCAGACCCGGGACTAGGTCGACCCAGTACTTC.

On this clone: Distinct nucleotide sequences in the sample also encode this CDR3. The rearrangement uses TRBV30 and TRBJ2-5; the D is unclear. Deletions cut 0 bases from V and 4 bases from J, with 9 bases between. The germline CDR1 and CDR2 sequences are GTSNPN and SVGIG (reference sequence). CDR3 length: 13 amino acids. CDR3 loop: CAWSVAGAETQYF. CDR3 nucleotides: TGTGCCTGGAGTGTTGCTGGAGCAGAGACCCAGTACTTC.